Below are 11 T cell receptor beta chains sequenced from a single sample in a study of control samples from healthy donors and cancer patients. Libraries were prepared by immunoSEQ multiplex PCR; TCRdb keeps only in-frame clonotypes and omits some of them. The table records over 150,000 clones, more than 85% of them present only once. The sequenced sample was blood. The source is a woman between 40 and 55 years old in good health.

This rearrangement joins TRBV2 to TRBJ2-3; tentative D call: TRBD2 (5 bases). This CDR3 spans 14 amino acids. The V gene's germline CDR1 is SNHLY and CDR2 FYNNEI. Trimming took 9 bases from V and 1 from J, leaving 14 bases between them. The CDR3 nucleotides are TGTGCCAGTATAGCGTCCCAGCGCACAGATACGCAGTATTTT. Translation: CASIASQRTDTQYF.

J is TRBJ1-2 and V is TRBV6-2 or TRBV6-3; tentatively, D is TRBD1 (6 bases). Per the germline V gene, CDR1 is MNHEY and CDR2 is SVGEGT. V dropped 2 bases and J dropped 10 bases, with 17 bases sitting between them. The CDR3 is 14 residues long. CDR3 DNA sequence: TGTGCCAGCAGTTACGGGGGGCCAGCAGCCGTCTACACCTTC. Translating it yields CASSYGGPAAVYTF.

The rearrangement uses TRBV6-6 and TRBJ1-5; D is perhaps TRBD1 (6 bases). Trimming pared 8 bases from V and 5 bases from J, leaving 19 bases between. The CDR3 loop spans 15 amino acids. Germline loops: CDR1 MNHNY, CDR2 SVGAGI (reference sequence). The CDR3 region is CASDGNTGPDQPQHF. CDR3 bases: TGTGCCAGCGATGGTAATACAGGGCCGGATCAGCCCCAGCATTTT.

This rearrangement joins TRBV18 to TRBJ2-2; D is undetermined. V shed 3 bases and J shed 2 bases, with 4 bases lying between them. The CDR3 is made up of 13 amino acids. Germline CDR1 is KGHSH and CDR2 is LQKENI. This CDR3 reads CASSPQNTGELFF. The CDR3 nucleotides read TGTGCCAGCTCACCTCAAAACACCGGGGAGCTGTTTTTT.

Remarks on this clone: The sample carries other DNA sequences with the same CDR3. The CDR3 loop is CASSLGRSYEQYF. CDR3 DNA sequence: TGTGCCAGCAGCTTAGGCCGATCCTACGAGCAGTACTTC. This rearrangement joins TRBV13 to TRBJ2-7; unclear D gene. The CDR3 consists of 13 residues. Trimming pared 0 bases from V and 1 base from J, leaving 4 bases between. From germline, CDR1 is PRHDT and CDR2 FYEKMQ (reference sequence). Looking up the rest from reference TRBV13 and TRBJ2-7 gives the full variable domain: AAGVIQSPRHLIKEKRETATLKCYPIPRHDTVYWYQQGPGQDPQFLISFYEKMQSDKGSIPDRFSAQQFSDYHSELNMSSLELGDSALYFCASSLGRSYEQYFGPGTRLTVT.

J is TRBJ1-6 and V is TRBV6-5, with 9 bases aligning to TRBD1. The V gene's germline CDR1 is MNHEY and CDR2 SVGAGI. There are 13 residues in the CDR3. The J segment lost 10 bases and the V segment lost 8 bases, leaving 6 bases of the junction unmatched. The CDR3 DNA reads TGTGCCAGCCTCCGGGACAGGGACTCACCCCTCCACTTT. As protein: CASLRDRDSPLHF.

Written as DNA, the CDR3 is TGTGCCATCAGTGAAGAACTTAGGGGCTACAATGAGCAGTTCTTC. It encodes CAISEELRGYNEQFF. V is TRBV10-3 and J is TRBJ2-1; tentative D call: TRBD1 (5 bases). Germline V gene lookup returns CDR1 ENHRY and CDR2 SYGVKD. Trimming took 3 bases from V and 3 from J, leaving 12 bases between them. The CDR3 has 15 residues.

The CDR3 region has the DNA TGTGCCAGCAGCAAAGTGGGGGGTTGGGCTGCCCGGGTACCCCTCCACTTT. Its translation is CASSKVGGWAARVPLHF. This chain links TRBV21-1 with TRBJ1-6. TRBV21-1 is labeled a pseudogene. The CDR3 sequence is 17 residues long.

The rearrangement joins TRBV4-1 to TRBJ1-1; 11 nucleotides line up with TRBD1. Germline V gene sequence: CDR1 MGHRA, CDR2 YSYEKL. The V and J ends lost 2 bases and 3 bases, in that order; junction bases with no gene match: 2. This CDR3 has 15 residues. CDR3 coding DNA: TGCGCCAGCAGCCAAATGGGACAGGGGGACACTGAAGCTTTCTTT. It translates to CASSQMGQGDTEAFF.

DNA for the CDR3: TGCAGCGTCGACAGTCACAATGAGCAGTTCTTC. Translated, it gives CSVDSHNEQFF. V is TRBV29-1 and J is TRBJ2-1; the D gene is possibly TRBD1 (5 bases). Germline assignment: CDR1 SQVTM and CDR2 ANQGSEA. The ends were cut back, 6 bases at V and 5 bases at J, with 8 bases in the middle. The CDR3 has 11 amino acids.

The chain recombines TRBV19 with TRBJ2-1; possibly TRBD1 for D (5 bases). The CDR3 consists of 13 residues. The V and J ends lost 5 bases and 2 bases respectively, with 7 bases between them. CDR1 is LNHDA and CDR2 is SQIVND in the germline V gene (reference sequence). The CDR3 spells CASSAGTYNEQFF. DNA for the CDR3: TGTGCCAGTAGTGCAGGGACCTACAATGAGCAGTTCTTC.